This T cell receptor (beta chain) was identified in a study of CD8+ T cells in alopecia areata. Background on the study: Scoring treated patients' severity relied on the percentage of scalp area affected. Study-wide results and limits: Clonality in the scalp and expanded CD8+ clones ranked among the top 100 were significantly decreased by tofacitinib. Higher clonality and more expanded CD8+ clones appeared in lesional than normal scalp.

cDNA reverse transcribed from extracted RNA served as the sequencing template. Libraries were prepared by immunoSEQ multiplex PCR; TCRdb keeps only in-frame clonotypes and omits some of them. The table lists some 180,000 clones, roughly 46% of them singletons. As to treatment: oral pan-JAK inhibitor, 5-10 mg twice daily. Alopecia areata patients provided lesional scalp punch biopsies and peripheral blood, both collected for the study. As concerns this clone: Its antigen remains unknown.

Sequenced here: CD8+ T cells sorted from blood, sampled between weeks 51 and 54, from a patient treated with tofacitinib. The origin of this receptor is a human donor with alopecia areata.

CDR3 in DNA: TGTGCCAGCAGCTTTCATATGGGGGGCGCATCGACAGATACGCAGTATTTT. This gives the protein CASSFHMGGASTDTQYF. The rearrangement links TRBV7-9 to TRBJ2-3; D may match TRBD1 or TRBD2 (6 bases each). CDR3 length: 17 residues. Trimming took 3 bases from V and 3 from J, leaving 19 bases between them. CDR1 SEHNR and CDR2 FQNEAQ come from the germline V gene (reference sequence).